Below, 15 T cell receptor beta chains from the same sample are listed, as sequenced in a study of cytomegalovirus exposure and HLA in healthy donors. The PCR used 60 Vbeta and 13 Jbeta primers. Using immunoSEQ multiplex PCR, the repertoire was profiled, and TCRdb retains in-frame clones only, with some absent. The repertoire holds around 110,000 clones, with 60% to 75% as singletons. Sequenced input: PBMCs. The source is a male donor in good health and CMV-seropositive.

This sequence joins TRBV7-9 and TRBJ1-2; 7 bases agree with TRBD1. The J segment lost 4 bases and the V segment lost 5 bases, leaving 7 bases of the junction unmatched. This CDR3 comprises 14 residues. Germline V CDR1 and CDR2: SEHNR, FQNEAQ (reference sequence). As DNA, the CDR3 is TGTGCCAGCAGCCCGCCGGGACAGCTCTATGGCTACACCTTC. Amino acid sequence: CASSPPGQLYGYTF.

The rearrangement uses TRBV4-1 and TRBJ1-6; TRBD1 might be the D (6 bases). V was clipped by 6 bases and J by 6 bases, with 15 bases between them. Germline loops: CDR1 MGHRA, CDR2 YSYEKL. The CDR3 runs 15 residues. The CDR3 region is CASRGQDRFNSPLHF. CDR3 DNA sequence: TGCGCCAGCAGGGGACAAGACAGGTTTAATTCACCCCTCCACTTT.

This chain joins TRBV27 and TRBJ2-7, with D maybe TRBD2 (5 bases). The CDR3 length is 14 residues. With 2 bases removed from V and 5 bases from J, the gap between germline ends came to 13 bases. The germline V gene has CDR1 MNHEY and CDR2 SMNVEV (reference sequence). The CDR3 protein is CASSLTTYGDEQYF. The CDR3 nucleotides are TGTGCCAGCAGTTTAACCACTTACGGGGACGAGCAGTACTTC.

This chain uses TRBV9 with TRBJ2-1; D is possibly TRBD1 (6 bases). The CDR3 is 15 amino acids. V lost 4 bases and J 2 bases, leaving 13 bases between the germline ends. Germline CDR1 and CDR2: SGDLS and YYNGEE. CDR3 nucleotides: TGTGCCAGCAGCCCCCAGGGGAATACCTACAATGAGCAGTTCTTC. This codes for CASSPQGNTYNEQFF.

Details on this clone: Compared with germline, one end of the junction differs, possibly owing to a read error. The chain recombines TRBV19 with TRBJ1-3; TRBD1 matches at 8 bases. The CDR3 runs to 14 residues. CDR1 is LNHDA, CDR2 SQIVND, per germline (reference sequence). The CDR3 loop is CASSGTGSGNPIYF. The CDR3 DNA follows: TGTGCCAGTAGTGGGACAGGCTCTGGAAACCCCATATATTTT.

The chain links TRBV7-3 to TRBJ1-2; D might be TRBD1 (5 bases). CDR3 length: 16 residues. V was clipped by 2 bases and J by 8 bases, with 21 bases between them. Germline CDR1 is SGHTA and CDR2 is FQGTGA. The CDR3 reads CASSLGGEGTRGGYTF. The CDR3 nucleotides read TGTGCCAGCAGCTTAGGGGGGGAGGGAACGCGCGGAGGCTACACCTTC. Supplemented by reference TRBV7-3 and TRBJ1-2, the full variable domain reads GAGVSQTPSNKVTEKGKYVELRCDPISGHTALYWYRQSLGQGPEFLIYFQGTGAADDSGLPNDRFFAVRPEGSVSTLKIQRTERGDSAVYLCASSLGGEGTRGGYTFGSGTRLTVV.

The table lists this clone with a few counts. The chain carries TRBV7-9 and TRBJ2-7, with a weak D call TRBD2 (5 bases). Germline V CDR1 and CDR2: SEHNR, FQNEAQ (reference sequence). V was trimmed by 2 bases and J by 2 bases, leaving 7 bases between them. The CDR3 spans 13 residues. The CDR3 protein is CASSLPGTYEQYF. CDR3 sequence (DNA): TGTGCCAGCAGCTTACCCGGGACCTACGAGCAGTACTTC. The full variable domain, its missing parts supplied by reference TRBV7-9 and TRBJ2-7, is DTGVSQNPRHKITKRGQNVTFRCDPISEHNRLYWYRQTLGQGPEFLTYFQNEAQLEKSRLLSDRFSAERPKGSFSTLEIQRTEQGDSAMYLCASSLPGTYEQYFGPGTRLTVT.

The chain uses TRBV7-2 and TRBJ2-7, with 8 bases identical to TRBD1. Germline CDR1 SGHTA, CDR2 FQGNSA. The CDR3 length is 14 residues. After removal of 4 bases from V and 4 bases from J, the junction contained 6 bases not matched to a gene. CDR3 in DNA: TGTGCCAGCAGCTCCGCCGGGACAGGTTACGAGCAGTACTTC. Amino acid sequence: CASSSAGTGYEQYF. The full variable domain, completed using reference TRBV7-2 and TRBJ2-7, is GAGVSQSPSNKVTEKGKDVELRCDPISGHTALYWYRQSLGQGLEFLIYFQGNSAPDKSGLPSDRFSAERTGGSVSTLTIQRTQQEDSAVYLCASSSAGTGYEQYFGPGTRLTVT.

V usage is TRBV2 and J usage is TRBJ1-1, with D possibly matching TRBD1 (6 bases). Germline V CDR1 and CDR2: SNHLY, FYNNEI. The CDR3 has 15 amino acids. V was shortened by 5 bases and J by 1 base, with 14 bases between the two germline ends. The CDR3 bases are TGTGCCAGCAGTCGGGCTTCAGGGGCGAACACTGAAGCTTTCTTT. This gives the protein CASSRASGANTEAFF. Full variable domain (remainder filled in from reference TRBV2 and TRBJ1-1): EPEVTQTPSHQVTQMGQEVILRCVPISNHLYFYWYRQILGQKVEFLVSFYNNEISEKSEIFDDQFSVERPDGSNFTLKIRSTKLEDSAMYFCASSRASGANTEAFFGQGTRLTVV.

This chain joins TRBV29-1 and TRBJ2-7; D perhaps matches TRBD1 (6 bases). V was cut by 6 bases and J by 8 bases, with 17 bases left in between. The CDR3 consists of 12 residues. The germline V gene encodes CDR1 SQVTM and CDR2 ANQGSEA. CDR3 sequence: CSVREGRGKQYF. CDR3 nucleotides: TGCAGCGTGCGAGAGGGCAGGGGCAAGCAGTACTTC.

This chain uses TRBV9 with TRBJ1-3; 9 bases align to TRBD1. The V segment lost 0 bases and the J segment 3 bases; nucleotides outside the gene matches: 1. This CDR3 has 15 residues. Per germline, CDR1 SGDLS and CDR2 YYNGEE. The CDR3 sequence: CASSVGDRDGNTIYF. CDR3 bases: TGTGCCAGCAGCGTAGGGGACAGGGATGGAAACACCATATATTTT.

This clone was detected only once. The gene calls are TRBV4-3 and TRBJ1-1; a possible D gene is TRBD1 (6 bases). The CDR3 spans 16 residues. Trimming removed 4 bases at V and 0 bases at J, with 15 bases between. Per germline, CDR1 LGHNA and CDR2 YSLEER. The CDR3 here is CASSPLEGTLNTEAFF. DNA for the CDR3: TGCGCCAGCAGCCCCTTAGAGGGGACATTGAACACTGAAGCTTTCTTT.

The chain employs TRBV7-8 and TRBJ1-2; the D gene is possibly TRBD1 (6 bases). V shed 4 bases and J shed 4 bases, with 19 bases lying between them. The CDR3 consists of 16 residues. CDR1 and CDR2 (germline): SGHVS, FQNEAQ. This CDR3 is CASSSRTGPGGYGYTF. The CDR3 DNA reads TGTGCCAGCAGCTCAAGAACAGGGCCTGGGGGCTATGGCTACACCTTC.

The CDR3 loop is CASSSVSLAPSNEQFF. CDR3 coding DNA: TGTGCCAGCAGTTCGGTTTCGTTGGCCCCTAGCAATGAGCAGTTCTTC. The rearrangement uses TRBV6-6 and TRBJ2-1; D is unclear. CDR3 length equals 16 residues. In germline, CDR1 is MNHNY, CDR2 SVGAGI (reference sequence). V shed 4 bases and J shed 6 bases, with 19 bases lying between them.

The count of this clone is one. CDR3 sequence reads: CASSQVGLMAAYEQYF. The CDR3, as DNA: TGTGCCAGCAGCCAAGTTGGACTTATGGCTGCCTACGAGCAGTACTTC. This chain connects TRBV14 to TRBJ2-5; weak D call: TRBD2 (5 bases). TRBJ2-7 matches the DNA end more closely, so the J call is doubtful. Germline-derived CDR1 and CDR2 are SGHDN and FVKESK. The CDR3 has 16 residues.